The 5 T cell receptor beta chains in this list originate from one sample, sequenced in a study of vaccination and CD4 T cells after COVID-19. Treatment here: approximately nine-day PBMC culture with coronavirus spike peptide pools or control peptides (ViraFEST assay). Prior to the COVID-19 pandemic (2011-2018), the unexposed donor's CD4+ T cells were collected. The Oncomine TCR Beta short-read assay sequenced DNA from cultured CD4+ T cells. DNA came from CD4+ T cells after culture. TCRdb recomputed calls from the PCR reads with MiXCR, one row per CDR3 protein. The table has some 10,000 distinct CDR3 sequences, 30% to 40% seen once; the top ten hold roughly a fifth. Their cognate antigens are unknown. The source material was CD4+ T cells from blood, cultured in vitro. The receptors here all came from a human donor in good health.

This clonotype was found a few times. The V and J genes are TRBV20-1 and TRBJ1-5; 9 nucleotides match TRBD1. The CDR3 is 13 amino acids. Germline V CDR1 and CDR2: DFQATT, SNEGSKA (reference sequence). V trimming: 6 bases; J trimming: 7 bases; junction bases outside the gene matches: 7. Written as DNA, the CDR3 is TGCAGTGCCACACAGGGGGCACAACAGCCCCAGCATTTT. Its translation is CSATQGAQQPQHF.

In this sample, this clonotype turned up a few times. At one end, the junction sequence differs from germline, possibly due to a read error. The CDR3 nucleotides read TGTGCCAGCAGTAGTGGGGACCAAGGAAGCACCATATATTTT. Its translation: CASSSGDQGSTIYF. V gene TRBV27 combines with J gene TRBJ1-3, with a possible D match to TRBD1 (5 bases). Germline CDR1 reads MNHEY; CDR2 reads SMNVEV (reference sequence). The CDR3 extends over 14 amino acids.

V is TRBV4-3 and J is TRBJ2-2; TRBD2 matches 7 bases. Germline V gene data show CDR1 as LGHNA and CDR2 as YSLEER. The CDR3 sequence is 15 residues long. The ends lost 2 bases at V and 3 bases at J; junction bases unmatched: 3. CDR3 DNA: TGCGCCAGCAGCCAATTTGGGAGGGACACCGGGGAGCTGTTTTTT. It specifies CASSQFGRDTGELFF.

This clonotype is a singleton in its sample. In nucleotides, the CDR3 is TGCAGTGCTAGAGATACTCTACAGGGGAGGGATGAGCAGTTCTTC. Translation gives CSARDTLQGRDEQFF. The chain has TRBV20-1 and TRBJ2-1, with D perhaps TRBD1 or TRBD2 (7 bases each). The CDR3 is 15 amino acids. V was shortened by 0 bases and J by 8 bases, with 17 bases between the two germline ends. The germline V gene has CDR1 DFQATT and CDR2 SNEGSKA (reference sequence).

The chain uses TRBV5-4 and TRBJ2-3; the D call may be TRBD1 or TRBD2 (5 bases each). The germline V gene has CDR1 SGHNT and CDR2 YYREEE (reference sequence). CDR3 size: 14 residues. Trimming took off 0 bases at V and 4 bases at J, with 9 bases between the two ends. CDR3 nucleotide sequence: TGTGCCAGCAGCTTGGGGGGGTCGGCAGATACGCAGTATTTT. It translates to CASSLGGSADTQYF.